This T cell receptor (beta chain) was sequenced during a study of shared T cell receptors in the human thymus. Profiling relied on immunoSEQ multiplex PCR, and the TCRdb table lists in-frame clones only, not all of them. Of about 380,000 clones listed, 85% to 95% are singletons. V was trimmed by 4 bases and J by 7 bases, leaving 8 bases between them. The germline CDR1 and CDR2 sequences are MNHNS and SASEGT. The CDR3 length is 11 residues. The TCR comes from a human donor. The rearrangement links TRBV6-1 to TRBJ2-7; D is unclear. The sample comprised thymocytes. The CDR3 DNA reads as TGTGCCAGCAGTGGGATGGGTGAGCAGTACTTC. It is translated as CASSGMGEQYF.